These T cell receptor beta chains were read from a single sample in a study of regulatory T cells in long-lasting Graves disease. TCRdb re-called the multiplex PCR reads through MiXCR, storing one row per CDR3 protein. The table lists 600,000 to 800,000 distinct CDR3 sequences, around 30% of them singletons. The source material was peripheral blood mononuclear cells (PBMCs), sampled when the disease was refractory, from a patient treated with antithyroid drugs. The receptors derive from a female donor with Graves disease. Both conserved end residues are part of each CDR3. A D gene is named only where the DNA matches it firmly. Expanded clones are given a class, and other clones once, few, many or no size at all.

J | size | V | D | DNA | CDR3
TRBJ2-7 | - | TRBV29-1 | TRBD1 | TGCAGCGTTGAAGTTTCCAGGGGGCCGTACGAGCAGTACTTC | CSVEVSRGPYEQYF
TRBJ1-5 | many | TRBV28 | - | TGTGCCAGCAAGGAGACGAACAATCAGCCCCAGCATTTT | CASKETNNQPQHF
TRBJ1-2 | - | TRBV3-1 | - | TGTGCCAGCAGCCTCCTTGCGGGGAGTCACTATGGCTACACCTTC | CASSLLAGSHYGYTF
TRBJ1-2 | few | TRBV20-1 | - | TGCAGTGCTAACTCCCCGGGGGCAGACTATGGCTACACCTTC | CSANSPGADYGYTF
TRBJ2-7 | - | TRBV12-3/TRBV12-4 | - | TGTGCCAGCAGACCCGGACCCATACCCCGTAAGCAGTACTTC | CASRPGPIPRKQYF
TRBJ1-1 | - | TRBV12-3/TRBV12-4 | - | TGTGCCAGCAGTTTGGGGCCAATCGAAGCTTTCTTT | CASSLGPIEAFF
TRBJ1-5 | many | TRBV28 | TRBD1 | TGTGCCAGCAGTTCGAGACAGGGTAGCAATCAGCCCCAGCATTTT | CASSSRQGSNQPQHF
TRBJ1-2 | many | TRBV6-1 | TRBD1 | TGTGCCAGCAAGACAGGGGCTAACTATGGCTACACCTTC | CASKTGANYGYTF
TRBJ1-2 | once | TRBV9 | TRBD1 | TGTGCCAGCAGCGTAGGGGGTGGACAGGGTCCTTCTGACTATGGCTACACCTTC | CASSVGGGQGPSDYGYTF
TRBJ1-1 | many | TRBV2 | - | TGTGCCAGCAGGGGGGAAAGGGCTGAAGCTTTCTTT | CASRGERAEAFF
TRBJ1-5 | few | TRBV28 | - | TGTGCCAGCAGCTTGCACGGGGGGCAATACGGGAATCAGCCCCAGCATTTT | CASSLHGGQYGNQPQHF
TRBJ2-2 | - | TRBV9 | TRBD2 | TGTGCCAGCAGCGTAGGCATTCGGGGGCTAGCGGGAACCGGGGAGCTGTTTTTT | CASSVGIRGLAGTGELFF
TRBJ1-2 | few | TRBV18 | TRBD1 | TGTGCCAGCTCACCTCAGGGGGATAACTATGGCTACACCTTC | CASSPQGDNYGYTF
TRBJ1-5 | few | TRBV7-2 | - | TGTGCCAGCAGCTTACAGACTGATAATCAGCCCCAGCATTTT | CASSLQTDNQPQHF
TRBJ2-7 | - | TRBV20-1 | - | TGCAGTGCTAGATACACCTACGAGCAGTACTTC | CSARYTYEQYF
TRBJ1-1 | few | TRBV6-1 | - | TGTGCCAGCAGTGATCAGCTGAACACTGAAGCTTTCTTT | CASSDQLNTEAFF
TRBJ2-2 | - | TRBV6-5 | TRBD2 | TGTGCCAGCAGTTCGGGACTAATAAACACCGGGGAGCTGTTTTTT | CASSSGLINTGELFF